Listed here is a single T cell receptor beta chain. The antigen is not known. V lost 2 bases, J lost 5 bases, and 15 bases lay in between. The CDR3 consists of 15 residues. Germline CDR1 and CDR2: MNHNS and SASEGT. This sample is part of a study of T cell responses to AZD1222 COVID-19 vaccine. Broader study findings: Most donors were white British and more were female, and clonal diversity was possibly underestimated. The breadth and depth of Spike-specific TCRs increased once two AZD1222 doses had been given.

Profiling relied on immunoSEQ multiplex PCR, and the TCRdb table lists in-frame clones only, not all of them. The sample has around 150,000 clones, 85% seen once. Sequencing used peripheral blood, obtained 28 days after the second dose of the MenACWY control vaccine. This TCR was sampled from an adult who received the MenACWY meningococcal vaccine as a control. The genes are TRBV6-1 and TRBJ1-1; the D gene is possibly TRBD1 (5 bases). The CDR3 DNA is TGTGCCAGCAGTGAACCCCTTCGGGGGTTTACTGAAGCTTTCTTT. Translation: CASSEPLRGFTEAFF.